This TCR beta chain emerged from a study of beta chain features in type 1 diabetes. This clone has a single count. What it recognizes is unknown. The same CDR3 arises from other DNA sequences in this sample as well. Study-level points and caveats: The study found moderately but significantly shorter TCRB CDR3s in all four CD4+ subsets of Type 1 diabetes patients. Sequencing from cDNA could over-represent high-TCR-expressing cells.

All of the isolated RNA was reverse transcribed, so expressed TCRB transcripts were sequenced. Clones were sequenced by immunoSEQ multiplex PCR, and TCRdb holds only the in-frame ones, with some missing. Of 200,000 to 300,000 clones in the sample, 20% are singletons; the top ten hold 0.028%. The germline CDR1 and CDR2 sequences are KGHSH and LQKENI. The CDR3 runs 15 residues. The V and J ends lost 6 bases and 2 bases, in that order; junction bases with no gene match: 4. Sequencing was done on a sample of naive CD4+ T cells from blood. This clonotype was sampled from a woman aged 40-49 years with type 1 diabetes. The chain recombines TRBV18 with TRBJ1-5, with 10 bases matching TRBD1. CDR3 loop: CASSTGTGGNQPQHF. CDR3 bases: TGTGCCAGCTCCACTGGGACAGGGGGCAATCAGCCCCAGCATTTT.